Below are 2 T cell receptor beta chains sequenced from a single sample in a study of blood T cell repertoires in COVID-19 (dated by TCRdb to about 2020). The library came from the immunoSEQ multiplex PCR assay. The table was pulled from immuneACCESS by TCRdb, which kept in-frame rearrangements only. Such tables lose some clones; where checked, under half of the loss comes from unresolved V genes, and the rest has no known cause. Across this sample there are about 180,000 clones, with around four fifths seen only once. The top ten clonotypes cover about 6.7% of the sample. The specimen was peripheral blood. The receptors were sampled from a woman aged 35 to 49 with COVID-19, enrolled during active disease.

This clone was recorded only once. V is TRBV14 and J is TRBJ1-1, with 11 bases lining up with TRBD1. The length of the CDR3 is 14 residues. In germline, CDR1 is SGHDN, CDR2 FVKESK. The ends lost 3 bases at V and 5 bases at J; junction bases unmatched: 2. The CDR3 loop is CASSHGTGGTEAFF. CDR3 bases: TGTGCCAGCAGCCATGGGACAGGGGGGACTGAAGCTTTCTTT.

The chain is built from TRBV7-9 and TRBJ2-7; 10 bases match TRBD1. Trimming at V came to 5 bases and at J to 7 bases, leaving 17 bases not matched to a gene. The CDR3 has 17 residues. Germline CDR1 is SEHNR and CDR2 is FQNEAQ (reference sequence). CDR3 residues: CASSTHRRQGAVREQYF. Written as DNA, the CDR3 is TGTGCCAGCAGCACCCACCGCCGACAGGGGGCAGTAAGGGAGCAGTACTTC.